This TCR beta chain derives from a study of T cell responses to AZD1222 COVID-19 vaccine. Only in-frame clones appear in the TCRdb table, and some are missing; sequencing was by immunoSEQ multiplex PCR. The sample yields around 180,000 clones, 80% to 90% seen once. The TCR comes from an adult in good health. Sequenced here: peripheral blood, sampled on day 0 of AZD1222 vaccination.

The chain's CDR3 is CAISGDRAMNTEAFF. In DNA form, the CDR3 reads TGTGCCATCAGTGGAGACAGGGCGATGAACACTGAAGCTTTCTTT. The chain is built from TRBV10-3 and TRBJ1-1; TRBD1 agrees at 7 bases. Trimming removed 4 bases from V and 0 bases from J; junction bases left unmatched: 5. The V gene's germline CDR1 is ENHRY and CDR2 SYGVKD. The CDR3 length is 15 residues.